The sequence of this T cell receptor beta chain was determined in a study of blood T cell repertoires in COVID-19. Study in general: Acute-phase and convalescent COVID-19 samples originated in the United States, Italy and Spain.

The table came from immunoSEQ multiplex PCR; TCRdb's copy has only in-frame clones and leaves some out. The table includes approximately 400,000 clones, roughly four fifths detected once. The V gene lost 3 bases and the J gene lost 8 bases, with 17 bases spanning the gap. CDR1 and CDR2 (germline): MDHEN, SYDVKM. The CDR3 sequence is 16 residues long. V usage is TRBV28 and J usage is TRBJ1-6; D not certain. The source is a woman aged 45 to 65 who had recovered from COVID-19. The sequenced sample was PBMCs or T cells enriched from blood (not recorded which). CDR3 nucleotides: TGTGCCAGCAGTTTGGAACTACCCACATCCCATTCACCCCTCCACTTT. Its translation is CASSLELPTSHSPLHF.